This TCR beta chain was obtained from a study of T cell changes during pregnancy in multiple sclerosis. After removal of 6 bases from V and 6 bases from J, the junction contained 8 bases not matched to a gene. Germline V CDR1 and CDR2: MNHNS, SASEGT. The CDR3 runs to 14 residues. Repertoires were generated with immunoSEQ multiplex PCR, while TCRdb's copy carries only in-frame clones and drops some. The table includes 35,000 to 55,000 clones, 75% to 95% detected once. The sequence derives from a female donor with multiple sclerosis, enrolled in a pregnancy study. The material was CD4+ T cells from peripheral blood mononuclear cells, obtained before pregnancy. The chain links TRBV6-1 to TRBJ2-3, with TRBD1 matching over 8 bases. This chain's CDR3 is CASSMGQEWDTQYF. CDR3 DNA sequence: TGTGCCAGCAGCATGGGACAGGAGTGGGATACGCAGTATTTT.